This T cell receptor beta chain was found in a study of human thymus T cells. General study results and limits: Thymic and blood repertoires appeared to display a bias in their usage of V and J genes.

As regards this clone: The antigen is not known.

The ends were cut back, 1 base at V and 5 bases at J, with 11 bases in the middle. The CDR3 spans 13 residues. Germline CDR1 is GTSNPN and CDR2 is SVGIG (reference sequence). Sequencing was performed with immunoSEQ multiplex PCR; in TCRdb, only in-frame clones are kept and a portion is missing. The sample lists tens of thousands of clones, 94% occurring once. Immunologically healthy infants in Finland undergoing congenital heart defect surgery were the donors. During surgery, about 0.45-1 mL peripheral blood was drawn from four of eight donors. No fixed cell number was used; all available blood leukocytes supplied DNA.

The chain uses TRBV30 and TRBJ2-5; D not certain. Sequences were obtained from blood. The TCR comes from a boy younger than two with a congenital heart defect but otherwise immunologically healthy. The CDR3 nucleotides are TGTGCCTGGAGTGCCGGGCCCCGCGAGACCCAGTACTTC. This sequence encodes CAWSAGPRETQYF. The whole variable domain, filled in from reference TRBV30 and TRBJ2-5, reads SQTIHQWPATLVQPVGSPLSLECTVEGTSNPNLYWYRQAAGRGLQLLFYSVGIGQISSEVPQNLSASRPQDRQFILSSKKLLLSDSGFYLCAWSAGPRETQYFGPGTRLLVL.